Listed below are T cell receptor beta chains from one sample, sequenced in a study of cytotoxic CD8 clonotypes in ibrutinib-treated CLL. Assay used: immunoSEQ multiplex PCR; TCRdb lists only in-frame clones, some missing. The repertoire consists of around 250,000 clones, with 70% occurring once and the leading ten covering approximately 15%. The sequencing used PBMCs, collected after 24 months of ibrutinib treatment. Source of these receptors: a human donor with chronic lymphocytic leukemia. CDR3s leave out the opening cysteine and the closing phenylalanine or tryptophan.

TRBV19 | ASSLGDTQY
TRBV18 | ASSPGVDYEQY
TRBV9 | ASSVGGKDGTDTQY
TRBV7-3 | ASSSGNNGVNEQF
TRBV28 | ASSLWSGEDTGELF
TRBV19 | ASSIASSGNTGELF
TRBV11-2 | ASSVDSINTEAF
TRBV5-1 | ASHTGMAGGNTIY
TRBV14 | ASSHRRYEQY
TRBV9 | ASSVEETQY
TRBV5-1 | ASSLGTSEYNEQF
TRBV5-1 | ASSLQSSGRAGEQY
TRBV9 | ASSADDYNEQF
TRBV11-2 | ASSLTALTSNYGYT
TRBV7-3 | ASSPLRRDYEQY
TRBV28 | ASSLLSGRTDTQY
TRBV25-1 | ASCGTYEQY
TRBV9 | ASSRQGYTEAF
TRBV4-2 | ASSQEELAGGIEQF
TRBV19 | ASSIEREWGVRTQY
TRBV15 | ATSMTSGVTDTQY
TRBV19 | ASSIVASQISNQPQH
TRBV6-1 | ASSEARDRGNYGYT
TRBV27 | ASSPQGNEQY
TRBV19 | ASGGHFNQPQH
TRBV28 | ATNYGTAYGYT